Given below is one T cell receptor (beta chain) in context. Libraries were prepared by immunoSEQ multiplex PCR; TCRdb keeps only in-frame clonotypes and omits some of them. Of fewer than 45,000 clones in the sample, approximately 89% were seen once. The source of the sample is a study of control samples from healthy donors and cancer patients. The CDR3 totals 15 residues. Trimming cost V 0 bases and J 8 bases; bases outside gene matches: 8. Germline lookup yields CDR1 SGHRS and CDR2 YFSETQ. This TCR came from a woman between 40 and 50 years old with head and neck cancer. Sequenced: PBMCs. The chain joins TRBV5-1 to TRBJ1-2; 9 nucleotides line up with TRBD1. This CDR3 is CASSLGPGQGPGYTF. The CDR3 DNA reads as TGCGCCAGCAGCTTGGGACCGGGACAGGGTCCCGGCTACACCTTC.